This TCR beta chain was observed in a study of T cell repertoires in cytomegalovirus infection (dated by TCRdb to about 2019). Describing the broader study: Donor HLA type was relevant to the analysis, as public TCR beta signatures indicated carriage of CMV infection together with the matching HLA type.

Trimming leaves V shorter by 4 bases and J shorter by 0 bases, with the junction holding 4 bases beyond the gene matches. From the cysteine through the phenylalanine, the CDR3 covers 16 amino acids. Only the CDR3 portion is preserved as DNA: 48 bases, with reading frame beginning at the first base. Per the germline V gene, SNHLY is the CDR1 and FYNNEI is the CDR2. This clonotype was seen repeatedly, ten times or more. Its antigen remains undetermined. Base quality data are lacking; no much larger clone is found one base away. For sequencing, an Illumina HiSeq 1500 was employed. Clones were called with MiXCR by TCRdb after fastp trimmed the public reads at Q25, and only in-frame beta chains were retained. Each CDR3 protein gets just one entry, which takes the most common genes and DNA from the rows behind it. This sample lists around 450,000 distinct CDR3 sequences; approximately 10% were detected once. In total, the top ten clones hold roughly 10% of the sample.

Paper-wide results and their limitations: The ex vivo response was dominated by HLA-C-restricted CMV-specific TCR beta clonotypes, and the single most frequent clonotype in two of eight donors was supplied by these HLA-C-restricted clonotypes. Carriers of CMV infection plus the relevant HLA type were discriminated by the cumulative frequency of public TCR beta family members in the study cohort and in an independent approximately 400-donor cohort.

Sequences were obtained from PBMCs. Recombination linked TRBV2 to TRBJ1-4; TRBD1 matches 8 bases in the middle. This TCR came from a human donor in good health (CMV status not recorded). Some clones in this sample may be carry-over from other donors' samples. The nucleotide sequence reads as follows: TGTGCCAGCAGTGCAGGACAGGGATCAACTAATGAAAAACTGTTTTTT. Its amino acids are CASSAGQGSTNEKLFF.